Each of the 28 T cell receptor beta chains below was sequenced from the same sample in a study of blood T cell repertoires in COVID-19. Libraries were prepared by immunoSEQ multiplex PCR; TCRdb keeps only in-frame clonotypes and omits some of them. The sample has approximately 120,000 clones, roughly 88% seen once. The sequenced sample was peripheral blood. The origin of the receptors is a woman at least 80 years old with active or convalescent COVID-19.

Only a few counts were recorded for this clone. The rearrangement uses TRBV7-8 and TRBJ1-3; 8 bases align to TRBD1. This CDR3 has 15 residues. Losses at the gene ends were 3 bases for V and 4 bases for J; bases not matched to a gene: 5. Per germline, CDR1 SGHVS and CDR2 FQNEAQ. The CDR3: CASSFRRDRGNTIYF. CDR3 in DNA: TGTGCCAGCAGCTTTAGGCGGGACAGGGGAAACACCATATATTTT.

The genes are TRBV30 and TRBJ2-5, with TRBD1 matching over 11 bases. V lost 5 bases to trimming and J lost 2 bases; unmatched junction nucleotides: 1. This CDR3 is 13 amino acids long. Germline V lookup: CDR1 GTSNPN, CDR2 SVGIG (reference sequence). CDR3 amino acids: CAWGTGGQETQYF. CDR3 bases: TGTGCCTGGGGGACAGGGGGTCAAGAGACCCAGTACTTC.

V usage is TRBV6-6 and J usage is TRBJ2-2, with 15 bases lining up with TRBD2. The CDR3 extends over 16 amino acids. Germline V gives CDR1 MNHNY, CDR2 SVGAGI (reference sequence). V trimming: 2 bases; J trimming: 9 bases; junction bases outside the gene matches: 4. The CDR3 DNA reads TGTGCCAGCAGTTACGGGGGGACTAGCGGGAGGTGGGAGCTGTTTTTT. Encoded protein: CASSYGGTSGRWELFF.

The chain employs TRBV6-6 and TRBJ1-5, with TRBD1 as a possible D gene (5 bases). V gave up 7 bases and J gave up 5 bases, with 12 bases separating them. The germline V gene has CDR1 MNHNY and CDR2 SVGAGI (reference sequence). The CDR3 runs to 13 residues. CDR3 region: CASTQGSHQPQHF. The CDR3 nucleotides are TGTGCCAGCACCCAGGGTTCTCATCAGCCCCAGCATTTT.

The chain is built from TRBV7-2 and TRBJ2-1; weak D call: TRBD2 (5 bases). The V end was cut by 0 bases, the J end by 5 bases, with 17 bases between. The germline gives CDR1 SGHTA, CDR2 FQGNSA. The CDR3 consists of 17 residues. Written as DNA, the CDR3 is TGTGCCAGCAGCTTAGCCCCTTCTGCGGGCGGCGACAATGAGCAGTTCTTC. Its translation is CASSLAPSAGGDNEQFF.

This chain links TRBV12-3 or TRBV12-4 with TRBJ1-1; TRBD1 matches at 7 bases. CDR3 length equals 11 residues. V lost 6 bases to trimming and J lost 8 bases; unmatched junction nucleotides: 3. DNA for the CDR3: TGTGCCAGCAGGCTGACAGGGGAAGCTTTCTTT. Protein sequence: CASRLTGEAFF.

This chain connects TRBV21-1 to TRBJ1-1. TRBV21-1 has pseudogene status. This CDR3 comprises 12 residues. The CDR3 loop is CASSWTGTEAFF. The DNA for the CDR3 is TGTGCCAGCAGCTGGACGGGGACTGAAGCTTTCTTT.

The V and J genes are TRBV20-1 and TRBJ1-2; D gene unclear. The CDR3 contains 11 residues. The germline CDR1 and CDR2 sequences are DFQATT and SNEGSKA (reference sequence). The V gene lost 3 bases and the J gene lost 5 bases, with 7 bases spanning the gap. The CDR3 DNA reads TGCAGTGCTAGGAGGGCTTATGGCTACACCTTC. The encoded protein is CSARRAYGYTF.

On this clone: The same CDR3 arises from other DNA sequences in this sample as well. This chain connects TRBV28 to TRBJ2-3, with 7 positions matching TRBD2. Germline V CDR1 and CDR2: MDHEN, SYDVKM. The V gene end was trimmed by 2 bases and the J gene end by 0 bases; junction bases not matched to a gene: 2. The CDR3 loop spans 15 amino acids. In DNA, the CDR3 is TGTGCCAGCAGTTTAAGCGGGACTAGCACAGATACGCAGTATTTT. This codes for CASSLSGTSTDTQYF.

The V gene is TRBV28, the J gene TRBJ1-1; tentative D call: TRBD1 (6 bases). The CDR3 is made up of 13 amino acids. The V and J ends lost 6 bases and 10 bases respectively, with 18 bases between them. CDR1 is MDHEN, CDR2 SYDVKM, per germline. CDR3 sequence (DNA): TGTGCCAGCAGGCAGGGGAGTGAGCGGGGAGCTTTCTTT. Its protein product is CASRQGSERGAFF. The full variable domain, with the rest looked up from reference TRBV28 and TRBJ1-1, is DVKVTQSSRYLVKRTGEKVFLECVQDMDHENMFWYRQDPGLGLRLIYFSYDVKMKEKGDIPEGYSVSREKKERFSLILESASTNQTSMYLCASRQGSERGAFFGQGTRLTVV.

V usage is TRBV6-4 and J usage is TRBJ2-1; D is uncertain. In germline, CDR1 is MRHNA, CDR2 SNTAGT. This CDR3 is built from 10 residues. Trimming removed 6 bases from V and 8 bases from J, with 5 bases in between. CDR3 nucleotides: TGTGCCAGCAGGTGCGATGAGCAGTTCTTC. Translated, it gives CASRCDEQFF.

This clone was observed once. The rearrangement joins TRBV7-2 to TRBJ1-2; D ambiguous. The germline CDR1 and CDR2 sequences are SGHTA and FQGNSA. Trimming left V 5 bases short and J 4 bases short, with 14 bases between. The CDR3 runs to 14 residues. The CDR3 sequence: CASSRPEKFYGYTF. CDR3 nucleotide sequence: TGTGCCAGCAGCCGTCCGGAGAAGTTCTATGGCTACACCTTC.

A few counts support this clone. V and J are TRBV5-3 and TRBJ2-1; the match to TRBD2 covers 9 bases. TRBV5-3 is designated an ORF whose function remains uncertain. The J segment lost 5 bases and the V segment lost 2 bases, leaving 11 bases of the junction unmatched. This CDR3 is 17 amino acids long. The CDR3 is CARSFGVAGGINNEQFF. The CDR3 region has the DNA TGTGCCAGAAGCTTTGGGGTGGCGGGAGGGATAAACAATGAGCAGTTCTTC.

The chain couples TRBV11-2 to TRBJ1-4; D perhaps matches TRBD1 (6 bases). From germline, CDR1 is SGHAT and CDR2 FQNNGV. CDR3 length: 15 amino acids. The ends were cut back, 3 bases at V and 1 base at J, with 9 bases in the middle. The CDR3, as DNA: TGTGCCAGCAGCTTTACACAGGGAACTAATGAAAAACTGTTTTTT. This codes for CASSFTQGTNEKLFF.

The gene calls are TRBV11-2 and TRBJ2-7, with D possibly matching TRBD1 (7 bases). This CDR3 has 18 amino acids. Trimming removed 0 bases from V and 1 base from J, with 19 bases in between. Germline V gene data show CDR1 as SGHAT and CDR2 as FQNNGV. The CDR3 region is CASSLDRGGTVRSYEQYF. DNA of the CDR3: TGTGCCAGCAGCTTAGATAGGGGCGGGACAGTAAGATCCTACGAGCAGTACTTC.

The sample holds one count of this clone. The V gene is TRBV6-2 or TRBV6-3, the J gene TRBJ2-3; 8 nucleotides match TRBD2. The V gene's germline CDR1 is MNHEY and CDR2 SVGEGT. This CDR3 spans 15 amino acids. V lost 7 bases to trimming and J lost 11 bases; unmatched junction nucleotides: 17. CDR3 nucleotides: TGTGCCAGCACCCCCCCGGGAACGGGAGGGACAAAGCAGTATTTT. Translation gives CASTPPGTGGTKQYF.

The sample holds a few counts of this clone. The chain employs TRBV28 and TRBJ2-2; 8 bases fit TRBD2. Trimming took 10 bases from V and 0 from J; bases not matched to a gene: 4. Germline V gives CDR1 MDHEN, CDR2 SYDVKM. The CDR3 is made up of 14 amino acids. CDR3 in DNA: TGTGCCATAAGAGCGGGAGCGAACACCGGGGAGCTGTTTTTT. This translates into CAIRAGANTGELFF.

This sequence joins TRBV9 and TRBJ2-3, with 11 bases lining up with TRBD2. Germline values: CDR1 SGDLS, CDR2 YYNGEE. The CDR3 consists of 16 residues. J lost 6 bases, V lost 4 bases, and 10 bases had no gene match. The CDR3 spells CASSKMTSGIGDTQYF. The CDR3 DNA follows: TGTGCCAGCAGCAAAATGACTAGCGGGATTGGGGATACGCAGTATTTT.

The gene calls are TRBV24-1 and TRBJ2-5; weak D call: TRBD1 (6 bases). This CDR3 comprises 15 residues. V shed 0 bases and J shed 4 bases, with 11 bases lying between them. In germline, CDR1 is KGHDR, CDR2 SFDVKD. Here the CDR3 DNA reads TGTGCCACCAGTGATTTGCGGGGCAGGGGAGAGACCCAGTACTTC. This gives the protein CATSDLRGRGETQYF.

The CDR3 region has the DNA TGTGCCAGCCTAGGGGCAGGGGGAGGAAACACCATATATTTT. It translates to CASLGAGGGNTIYF. This chain joins TRBV28 and TRBJ1-3, with 7 bases lining up with TRBD1. Looked up from germline, CDR1 is MDHEN and CDR2 is SYDVKM. This CDR3 spans 14 amino acids. J lost 4 bases, V lost 8 bases, and 8 bases had no gene match.

The sample holds a few counts of this clone. The V call is TRBV6-5, the J call TRBJ1-3; D remains unclear. V lost 4 bases and J lost 0, with 7 bases in between. Germline V CDR1 and CDR2: MNHEY, SVGAGI. This CDR3 comprises 14 residues. The CDR3 here is CASSSWSSGNTIYF. The CDR3 DNA reads TGTGCCAGCAGTTCTTGGAGCTCTGGAAACACCATATATTTT.

In DNA form, the CDR3 reads TGCGCCAGCAGTTATAGCGGGAGGGAAGAGGGGACCCAGTACTTC. Protein product: CASSYSGREEGTQYF. The chain uses TRBV5-1 and TRBJ2-5; 11 nucleotides align to TRBD2. Germline lookup yields CDR1 SGHRS and CDR2 YFSETQ. Losses at the gene ends were 5 bases for V and 7 bases for J; bases not matched to a gene: 10. This CDR3 is 15 amino acids long.

This clone has just one count. V is TRBV7-3 and J is TRBJ2-7; 10 nucleotides agree with TRBD1. This CDR3 comprises 15 residues. Germline CDR1 and CDR2: SGHTA and FQGTGA. Germline trimming cut 3 bases from V and 7 bases from J; bases unmatched to any gene: 9. CDR3 sequence reads: CASSLEGQGWGEQYF. CDR3 sequence (DNA): TGTGCCAGCAGCTTGGAGGGACAGGGGTGGGGAGAGCAGTACTTC.

The rearrangement links TRBV10-3 to TRBJ2-2; TRBD1 is a possible D gene (7 bases). V dropped 6 bases and J dropped 4 bases, with 12 bases sitting between them. This CDR3 has 14 amino acids. Germline CDR1 ENHRY, CDR2 SYGVKD. In DNA, the CDR3 is TGTGCCATCAGGACCAGGGGGGCCACCGGGGAGCTGTTTTTT. It is translated as CAIRTRGATGELFF.

V is TRBV20-1 and J is TRBJ2-3; D is undetermined. Trimming cost V 3 bases and J 3 bases, with 13 bases left between them. Germline assignment: CDR1 DFQATT and CDR2 SNEGSKA (reference sequence). The CDR3 totals 14 residues. CDR3: CSASRGHPTDTQYF. For the CDR3, the DNA is TGCAGTGCTAGTCGTGGGCATCCTACAGATACGCAGTATTTT.

The genes are TRBV14 and TRBJ2-1, with TRBD2 matching 12 bases. CDR1 SGHDN and CDR2 FVKESK come from the germline V gene. The CDR3 covers 17 residues. J lost 8 bases, V lost 0 bases, and 8 bases had no gene match. The CDR3, as DNA: TGTGCCAGCAGCCAAGATCCTAGCGGGAGGGCCAAAGATGAGCAGTTCTTC. Translating it yields CASSQDPSGRAKDEQFF.

This chain links TRBV30 with TRBJ1-2, with TRBD1 as a possible D gene (5 bases). CDR3 length: 12 amino acids. Per the germline V gene, CDR1 is GTSNPN and CDR2 is SVGIG (reference sequence). V was pared by 2 bases and J by 8 bases, with 12 bases between. Here the CDR3 reads CAWSPGGGGYTF. The CDR3 DNA reads as TGTGCCTGGAGTCCCGGGGGTGGAGGCTACACCTTC.

The V call is TRBV18, the J call TRBJ1-5, with 10 bases lining up with TRBD1. The CDR3 consists of 15 residues. Germline CDR1 and CDR2: KGHSH and LQKENI. Unmatched junction bases numbered 3, after V lost 3 bases and J lost 4 bases. As DNA, the CDR3 is TGTGCCAGCTCACCGGGGACAGGGGCGAATCAGCCCCAGCATTTT. Translation: CASSPGTGANQPQHF.